One sample yielded the 13 T cell receptor beta chains listed below, sequenced in a study of blood T cells in healthy people across ages. Primers used in a second PCR of roughly 6 to 11 cycles were a sample-barcoded 5' primer and a J-beta primer mix. TCRdb passed the 5' RACE reads through MiXCR, listing each CDR3 protein once. The sample has approximately 700,000 distinct CDR3 sequences, approximately 29% seen once. The specimen was blood. The receptors were gathered from an elderly woman in good health.

The sample holds many counts of this clonotype. The V gene is TRBV5-1, the J gene TRBJ2-7; 8 bases are shared with TRBD1. CDR3 length equals 15 residues. V dropped 7 bases and J dropped 4; count of bases not matched to a gene: 13. CDR1 is SGHRS, CDR2 YFSETQ, per germline. The CDR3 DNA reads TGCGCCAGCTCCATACAGGGGGAGTCTGGGTACGAGCAGTACTTC. This translates into CASSIQGESGYEQYF.

The rearrangement uses TRBV7-2 and TRBJ1-2; D uncertain. The CDR3 is 13 residues long. The germline V gene encodes CDR1 SGHTA and CDR2 FQGNSA. The V gene lost 4 bases and the J gene lost 6 bases, with 12 bases spanning the gap. As DNA, the CDR3 is TGTGCCAGCAGCTCCGCGCTAACAAATGGCTACACCTTC. It is translated as CASSSALTNGYTF. Drawing the rest from reference TRBV7-2 and TRBJ1-2, the complete variable domain is GAGVSQSPSNKVTEKGKDVELRCDPISGHTALYWYRQSLGQGLEFLIYFQGNSAPDKSGLPSDRFSAERTGGSVSTLTIQRTQQEDSAVYLCASSSALTNGYTFGSGTRLTVV.

This clonotype was detected a few times. One end of the junction is discordant with germline, which a read error may explain. V usage is TRBV5-6 and J usage is TRBJ2-1, with a possible D match to TRBD1 (6 bases). CDR1 is SGHDT and CDR2 is YYEEEE in the germline V gene. This CDR3 has 15 residues. In DNA form, the CDR3 reads TGTGCCAGCAGCTTGTTGGCAGGGGCCTACAATGGGCAGTTCTTC. It yields the protein CASSLLAGAYNGQFF.

This clonotype came up many times. J is TRBJ1-6 and V is TRBV12-3 or TRBV12-4; no clear D. V was cut by 1 base and J by 7 bases, with 17 bases left in between. The CDR3 runs 17 residues. CDR3 nucleotide sequence: TGTGCCAGCAGTTTAGGAAAGGGTGTTGTTGGCAATTCACCCCTCCACTTT. Its translation: CASSLGKGVVGNSPLHF.

This sequence joins TRBV20-1 and TRBJ2-4; 14 bases agree with TRBD2. This CDR3 comprises 18 residues. The V segment lost 0 bases and the J segment 7 bases; nucleotides outside the gene matches: 11. CDR1 and CDR2 (germline): DFQATT, SNEGSKA (reference sequence). CDR3 nucleotides: TGCAGTGCTAGAGATTCCTCCGGACTAGCGGGAGGCCCTAACATTCAGTACTTC. It codes for CSARDSSGLAGGPNIQYF.

This clonotype was counted at least ten times. V usage is TRBV20-1 and J usage is TRBJ1-5; no clear D. V was cut by 6 bases and J by 3 bases, with 21 bases left in between. The CDR3 totals 16 residues. CDR1 is DFQATT, CDR2 SNEGSKA, per germline (reference sequence). CDR3 in DNA: TGCAGTGCCGCCCATCAGAAACCGGGGAACAATCAGCCCCAGCATTTT. Translation: CSAAHQKPGNNQPQHF.

In its sample, this clonotype was seen many times. The CDR3 region is CASSDYRGGTDTQYF. The DNA of the CDR3 is TGTGCCAGCAGTGACTACAGGGGAGGGACAGATACGCAGTATTTT. The chain joins TRBV6-6 to TRBJ2-3; D tentatively fits TRBD1 or TRBD2 (7 bases each). Trimming shortened V by 5 bases and J by 3 bases, and 15 bases separated the two germline ends. Germline V gene data show CDR1 as MNHNY and CDR2 as SVGAGI (reference sequence). The CDR3 extends over 15 amino acids.

Only one count was recorded for this clonotype. The V call is TRBV11-3, the J call TRBJ2-2; TRBD1 aligns across 7 bases. Germline CDR1 reads SGHNT; CDR2 reads YENEEA. CDR3 length: 14 amino acids. V shed 4 bases, J shed 7 bases, and the junction held 6 bases outside the gene matches. CDR3 residues: CASSSRQGNGELFF. In DNA form, the CDR3 reads TGTGCCAGCAGCTCTCGACAGGGCAACGGGGAGCTGTTTTTT.

This sequence joins TRBV3-1 and TRBJ2-3; 10 nucleotides line up with TRBD2. CDR3 length equals 16 residues. V lost 6 bases, J lost 5 bases, and 11 bases stayed unmatched. The germline CDR1 and CDR2 sequences are LGHDT and YNNKEL (reference sequence). CDR3 nucleotides: TGTGCCAGCAGTAGGAGCGGGGGGGCCCTCGGAGATACGCAGTATTTT. It specifies CASSRSGGALGDTQYF.

This clonotype appeared many times. The V and J genes are TRBV2 and TRBJ1-5; 9 nucleotides line up with TRBD1. The CDR3 sequence is 13 residues long. With V trimmed by 6 bases and J by 10 bases, 7 bases remained unmatched. Looked up from germline, CDR1 is SNHLY and CDR2 is FYNNEI. CDR3 protein: CASRPDRGGPQHF. CDR3 DNA sequence: TGTGCCAGCAGACCGGACAGGGGAGGACCCCAGCATTTT.

The V call is TRBV20-1, the J call TRBJ2-1; 10 bases agree with TRBD2. From germline, CDR1 is DFQATT and CDR2 SNEGSKA (reference sequence). J lost 4 bases, V lost 4 bases, and 7 bases had no gene match. This CDR3 is 15 amino acids long. The CDR3 here is CSAKTGTSDYNEQFF. DNA for the CDR3: TGCAGTGCTAAAACCGGGACTAGCGATTACAATGAGCAGTTCTTC.

The J gene is TRBJ2-5, the V gene TRBV20-1, with 13 bases lining up with TRBD2. The trim removed 5 bases at V and 1 base at J, leaving 7 bases unmatched. Germline loops: CDR1 DFQATT, CDR2 SNEGSKA (reference sequence). The CDR3 is made up of 16 amino acids. Here the CDR3 reads CSARLAGGGGQETQYF. The CDR3 DNA sequence: TGCAGTGCTCGACTAGCGGGAGGAGGAGGCCAAGAGACCCAGTACTTC.

This clonotype showed up just a few times. A much larger clone is a single base away; this may be a read error. The CDR3 nucleotides read TGCGCCAGCAGCTTGTTACAGGAATACAATGAGCAGTACTTC. Translation: CASSLLQEYNEQYF. This chain connects TRBV5-1 to TRBJ2-7; a weak D match, TRBD1 (5 bases). V lost 1 base and J lost 7, with 15 bases in between. The CDR3 spans 14 residues. Germline loops: CDR1 SGHRS, CDR2 YFSETQ.